Listed below are T cell receptor beta chains from one sample, sequenced in a study of T cell responses to AZD1222 COVID-19 vaccine. Assay used: immunoSEQ multiplex PCR; TCRdb lists only in-frame clones, some missing. The sample contains about 140,000 clones, about 90% of which appear only once. The sequenced sample was peripheral blood, obtained on day 0 of AZD1222 vaccination. The receptors originated from an adult in good health. CDR3s include the opening cysteine and the closing phenylalanine or tryptophan. The D gene is left open where the match is weak.

v_call	d_call	j_call	cdr3_aa	cdr3_nt
TRBV28	TRBD1	TRBJ1-6	CASSRDRAIGSYNSPLHF	TGTGCCAGCAGCCGGGACAGGGCTATAGGCTCCTATAATTCACCCCTCCACTTT
TRBV28	.	TRBJ1-2	CASSPLGGKWGYTF	TGTGCCAGCTCTCCTCTCGGGGGGAAGTGGGGCTACACCTTC
TRBV27	.	TRBJ1-6	CASTWGQNSPLHF	TGTGCCAGCACGTGGGGTCAAAATTCACCCCTCCACTTT
TRBV4-1	.	TRBJ1-2	CASSAGVLITRVSYGYTF	TGCGCCAGCAGCGCAGGGGTCCTAATAACCAGGGTCAGCTATGGCTACACCTTC
TRBV5-1	.	TRBJ2-3	CASSYRLQTDTQYF	TGCGCCAGCAGCTATAGACTACAGACAGATACGCAGTATTTT
TRBV13	.	TRBJ2-7	CASSFNRGGPFEQYF	TGTGCCAGCAGCTTTAATCGTGGCGGACCCTTCGAGCAGTACTTC
TRBV29-1	.	TRBJ1-5	CSVGEGPGGQPQHF	TGCAGCGTTGGGGAGGGACCCGGGGGTCAGCCCCAGCATTTT
TRBV27	TRBD2	TRBJ2-1	CASSLYSGRIGEQFF	TGTGCCAGCAGTCTATATAGCGGGAGAATCGGGGAGCAGTTCTTC
TRBV24-1	.	TRBJ1-5	CATGGNNQPQHF	TGTGCCACCGGAGGGAACAATCAGCCCCAGCATTTT
TRBV7-2	.	TRBJ1-5	CASSRGGGNQPQHF	TGTGCCAGCAGCCGGGGGGGAGGCAATCAGCCCCAGCATTTT
TRBV27	.	TRBJ1-1	CASSSPGRFTEAFF	TGTGCCAGCAGTTCACCGGGCCGATTCACTGAAGCTTTCTTT
TRBV7-2	TRBD1	TRBJ2-1	CASSLATRDRGRNEQFF	TGTGCCAGCAGCTTAGCCACTAGGGACAGGGGGCGAAATGAGCAGTTCTTC